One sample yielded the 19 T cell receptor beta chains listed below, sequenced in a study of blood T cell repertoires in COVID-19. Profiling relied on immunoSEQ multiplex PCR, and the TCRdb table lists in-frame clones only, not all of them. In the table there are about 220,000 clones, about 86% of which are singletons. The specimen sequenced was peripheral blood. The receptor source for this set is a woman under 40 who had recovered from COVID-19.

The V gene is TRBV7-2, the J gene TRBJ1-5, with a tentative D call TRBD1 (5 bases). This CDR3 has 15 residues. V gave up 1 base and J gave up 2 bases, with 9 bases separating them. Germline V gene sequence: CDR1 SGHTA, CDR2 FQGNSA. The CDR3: CASSLDGAGNQPQHF. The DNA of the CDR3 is TGTGCCAGCAGCTTAGATGGGGCCGGCAATCAGCCCCAGCATTTT.

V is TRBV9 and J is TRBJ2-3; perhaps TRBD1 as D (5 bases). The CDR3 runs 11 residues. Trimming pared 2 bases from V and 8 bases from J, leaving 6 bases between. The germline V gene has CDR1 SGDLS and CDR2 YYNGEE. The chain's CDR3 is CASSVGPTQYF. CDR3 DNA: TGTGCCAGCAGCGTGGGGCCTACGCAGTATTTT.

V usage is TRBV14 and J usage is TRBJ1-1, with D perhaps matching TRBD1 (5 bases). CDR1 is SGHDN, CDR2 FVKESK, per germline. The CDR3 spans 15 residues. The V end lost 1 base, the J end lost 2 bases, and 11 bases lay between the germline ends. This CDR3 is CASSQVTGPNTEAFF. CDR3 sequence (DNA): TGTGCCAGCAGCCAAGTAACAGGACCTAACACTGAAGCTTTCTTT.

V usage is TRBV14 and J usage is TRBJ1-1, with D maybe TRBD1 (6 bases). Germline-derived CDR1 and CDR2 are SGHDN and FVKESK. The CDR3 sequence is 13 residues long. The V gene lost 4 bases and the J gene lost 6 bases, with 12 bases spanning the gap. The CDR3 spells CASSPQGSAEAFF. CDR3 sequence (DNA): TGTGCCAGCAGCCCACAGGGTAGCGCTGAAGCTTTCTTT.

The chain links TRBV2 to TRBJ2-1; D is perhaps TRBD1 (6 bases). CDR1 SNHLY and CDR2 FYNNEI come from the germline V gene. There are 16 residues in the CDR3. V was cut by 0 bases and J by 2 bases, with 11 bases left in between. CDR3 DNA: TGTGCCAGCAGTGAAGCGTTGGGGGCAACCTACAATGAGCAGTTCTTC. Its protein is CASSEALGATYNEQFF.

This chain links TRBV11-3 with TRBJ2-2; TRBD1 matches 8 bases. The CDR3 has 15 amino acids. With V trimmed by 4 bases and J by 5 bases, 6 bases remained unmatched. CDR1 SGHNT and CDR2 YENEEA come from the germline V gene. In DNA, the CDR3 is TGTGCCAGCAGCTCCAGACAGGGGAAAACCGGGGAGCTGTTTTTT. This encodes CASSSRQGKTGELFF. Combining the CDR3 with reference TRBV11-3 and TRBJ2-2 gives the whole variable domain EAGVVQSPRYKIIEKKQPVAFWCNPISGHNTLYWYLQNLGQGPELLIRYENEEAVDDSQLPKDRFSAERLKGVDSTLKIQPAELGDSAVYLCASSSRQGKTGELFFGEGSRLTVL.

The chain's CDR3 is CASSDRTTGTLDTGELFF. The CDR3 DNA follows: TGTGCCAGCAGTGACCGAACGACAGGGACCCTGGACACCGGGGAGCTGTTTTTT. V and J are TRBV6-1 and TRBJ2-2; 7 bases agree with TRBD1. This CDR3 comprises 18 residues. Trimming cost V 3 bases and J 3 bases; bases outside gene matches: 13. Germline V gene data show CDR1 as MNHNS and CDR2 as SASEGT.

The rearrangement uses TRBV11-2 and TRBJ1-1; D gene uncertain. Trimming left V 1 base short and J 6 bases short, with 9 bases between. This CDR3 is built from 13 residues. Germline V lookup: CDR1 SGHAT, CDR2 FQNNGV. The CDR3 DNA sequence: TGTGCCAGCAGCTTAGGTCGAGTAGCTGAAGCTTTCTTT. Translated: CASSLGRVAEAFF.

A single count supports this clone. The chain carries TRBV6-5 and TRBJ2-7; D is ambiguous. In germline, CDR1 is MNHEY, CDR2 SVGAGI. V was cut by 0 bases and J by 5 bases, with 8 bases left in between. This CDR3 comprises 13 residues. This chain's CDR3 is CASSYSNSNEQYF. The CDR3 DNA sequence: TGTGCCAGCAGTTACTCGAACAGTAACGAGCAGTACTTC.

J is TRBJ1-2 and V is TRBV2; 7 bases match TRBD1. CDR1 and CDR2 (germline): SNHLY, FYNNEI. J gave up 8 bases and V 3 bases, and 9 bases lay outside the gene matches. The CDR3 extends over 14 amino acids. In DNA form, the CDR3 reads TGTGCCAGCAGTGAGAGGGGGCTGTCTGGGGGCTACACCTTC. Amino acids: CASSERGLSGGYTF.

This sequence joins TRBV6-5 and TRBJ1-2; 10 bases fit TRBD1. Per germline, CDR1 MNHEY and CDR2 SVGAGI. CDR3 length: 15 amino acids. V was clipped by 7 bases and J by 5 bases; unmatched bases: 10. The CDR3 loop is CASILTDRGSYGYTF. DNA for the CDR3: TGTGCCAGCATCTTAACGGACAGGGGGTCTTATGGCTACACCTTC.

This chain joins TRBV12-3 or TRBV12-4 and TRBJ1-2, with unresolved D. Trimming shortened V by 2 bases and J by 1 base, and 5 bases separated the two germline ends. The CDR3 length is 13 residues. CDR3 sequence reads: CASSLTHNYGYTF. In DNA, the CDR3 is TGTGCCAGCAGTTTAACTCATAACTATGGCTACACCTTC.

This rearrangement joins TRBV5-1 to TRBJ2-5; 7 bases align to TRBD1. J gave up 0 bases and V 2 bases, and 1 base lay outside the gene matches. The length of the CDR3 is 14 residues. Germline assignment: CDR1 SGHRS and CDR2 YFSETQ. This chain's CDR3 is CASSLQGNQETQYF. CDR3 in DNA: TGCGCCAGCAGCTTACAGGGGAACCAAGAGACCCAGTACTTC.

CDR3 DNA sequence: TGTGCCAGCAGTCCTTTCGTGGCGCGGACTGAAGCTTTCTTT. As protein: CASSPFVARTEAFF. This chain connects TRBV27 to TRBJ1-1; no definite D call. The CDR3 loop spans 14 amino acids. Per the germline V gene, CDR1 is MNHEY and CDR2 is SMNVEV (reference sequence). Trimming left V 5 bases short and J 5 bases short, with 15 bases between.

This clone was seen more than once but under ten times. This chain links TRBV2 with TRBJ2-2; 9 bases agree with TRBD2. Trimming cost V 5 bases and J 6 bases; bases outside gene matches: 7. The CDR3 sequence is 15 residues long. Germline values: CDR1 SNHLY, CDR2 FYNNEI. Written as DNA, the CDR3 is TGTGCCAGCAGTTCGAGGCGGGGGGGCCCCGGGGAGCTGTTTTTT. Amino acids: CASSSRRGGPGELFF.

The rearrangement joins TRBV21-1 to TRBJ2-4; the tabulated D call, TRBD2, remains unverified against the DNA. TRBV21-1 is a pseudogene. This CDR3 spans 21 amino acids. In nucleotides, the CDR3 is TGTGCCAGCAGCAAAGCGTTCCGACTAGCGGGGGGAACACTAGCCAAAAACATTCAGTACTTC. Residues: CASSKAFRLAGGTLAKNIQYF.

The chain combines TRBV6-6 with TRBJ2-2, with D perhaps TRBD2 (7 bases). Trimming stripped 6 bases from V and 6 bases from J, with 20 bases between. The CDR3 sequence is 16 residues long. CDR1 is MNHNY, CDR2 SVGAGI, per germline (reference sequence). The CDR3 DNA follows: TGTGCCAGCAGCCGTTTGGGGGGGGGCCGCTCCGGGGAGCTGTTTTTT. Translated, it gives CASSRLGGGRSGELFF.

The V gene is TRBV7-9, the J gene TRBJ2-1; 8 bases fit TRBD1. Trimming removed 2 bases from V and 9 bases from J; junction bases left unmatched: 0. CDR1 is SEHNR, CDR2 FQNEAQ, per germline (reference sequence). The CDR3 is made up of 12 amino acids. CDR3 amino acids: CASSLQGAEQFF. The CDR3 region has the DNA TGTGCCAGCAGCTTACAGGGGGCTGAGCAGTTCTTC.

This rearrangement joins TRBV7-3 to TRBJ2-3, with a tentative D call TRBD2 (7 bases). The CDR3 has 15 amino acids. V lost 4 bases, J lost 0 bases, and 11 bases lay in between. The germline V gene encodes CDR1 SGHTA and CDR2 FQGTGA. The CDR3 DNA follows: TGTGCCAGCAGCTGGACAGCGGGGAGCACAGATACGCAGTATTTT. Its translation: CASSWTAGSTDTQYF.